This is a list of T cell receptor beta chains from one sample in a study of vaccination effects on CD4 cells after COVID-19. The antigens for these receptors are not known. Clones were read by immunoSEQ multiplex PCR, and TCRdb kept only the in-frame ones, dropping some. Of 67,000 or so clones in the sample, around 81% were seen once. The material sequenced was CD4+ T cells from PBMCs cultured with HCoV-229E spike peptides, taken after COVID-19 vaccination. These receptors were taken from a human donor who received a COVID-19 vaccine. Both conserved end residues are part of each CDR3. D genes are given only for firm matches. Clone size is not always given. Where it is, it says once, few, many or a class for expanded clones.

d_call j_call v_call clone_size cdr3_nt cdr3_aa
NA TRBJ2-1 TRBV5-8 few TGTGCCAGCAGCTTGCGGCACCTTCCGAGCTCCTACAATGAGCAGTTCTTC CASSLRHLPSSYNEQFF
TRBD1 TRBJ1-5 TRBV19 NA TGTGCCAGTAGTAGGACAGGGGACAGCAATCAGCCCCAGCATTTT CASSRTGDSNQPQHF
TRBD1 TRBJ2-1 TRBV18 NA TGTGCCAGCTCACCCTCTGGTGGGGACAGGGGGCGCGCTGAGCAGTTCTTC CASSPSGGDRGRAEQFF
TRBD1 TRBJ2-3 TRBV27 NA TGTGCCAGCACCCTAAGAGGGGGCGGAGAAGATACGCAGTATTTT CASTLRGGGEDTQYF
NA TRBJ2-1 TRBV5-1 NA TGCGCCAGCAGCTTGGTTTGGGGTGTTAACAATGAGCAGTTCTTC CASSLVWGVNNEQFF
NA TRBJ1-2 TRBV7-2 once TGTGCCAGCAGCTTAGCAGGGCAGAACTATGGCTACACCTTC CASSLAGQNYGYTF
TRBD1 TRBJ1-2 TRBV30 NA TGTGCCTGGAGTCCGGGACAGGGGAACTATGGCTACACCTTC CAWSPGQGNYGYTF
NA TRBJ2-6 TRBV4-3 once TGCGCCAGCAGCCAAGGGGTGGGCGAGGGGACTGGGGCCAACGTCCTGACTTTC CASSQGVGEGTGANVLTF
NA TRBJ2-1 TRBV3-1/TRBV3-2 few TGTGCCAGCAGCCAAGGACTTATTGAGCAGTTCTTC CASSQGLIEQFF
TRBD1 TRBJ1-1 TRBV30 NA TGTGCCTGGAGTGTACCGGGACAGGGGGCTCACACTGAAGCTTTCTTT CAWSVPGQGAHTEAFF
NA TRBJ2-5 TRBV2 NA TGTGCCAGCAGCGGATTTGAGACCCAGTACTTC CASSGFETQYF
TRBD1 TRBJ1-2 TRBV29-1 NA TGCAGCGTTGGGACAGGAATGAATGGCTACACCTTC CSVGTGMNGYTF
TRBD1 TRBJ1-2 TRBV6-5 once TGTGCCAGCAGTTCGGGACAGAACTATGGCTACACCTTC CASSSGQNYGYTF
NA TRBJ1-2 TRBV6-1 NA TGTGCCAGCAGTGAAGGGGGCTATGGCTACACCTTC CASSEGGYGYTF
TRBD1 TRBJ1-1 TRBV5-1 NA TGCGCCAGCAGCACCAGACAGGGGTCGAACACTGAAGCTTTCTTT CASSTRQGSNTEAFF
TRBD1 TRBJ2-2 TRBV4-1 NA TGCGCCAGCAGCCTAAAACCGGGACAGAGGGCTCAAGGCACCGGGGAGCTGTTTTTT CASSLKPGQRAQGTGELFF
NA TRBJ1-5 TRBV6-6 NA TGTGCCAGTAGTTGGGATCATCAGCCCCAGCATTTT CASSWDHQPQHF
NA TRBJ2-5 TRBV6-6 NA TGTGCCAGCAGGATGCCGGGCCAAGAGACCCAGTACTTC CASRMPGQETQYF
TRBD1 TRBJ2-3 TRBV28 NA TGTGCCAGCAGTGGACAGGGGGCCGGCACAGATACGCAGTATTTT CASSGQGAGTDTQYF
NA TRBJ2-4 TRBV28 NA TGTGCCAGCAGTTTGGCCGGGGGACAACCCACGGACATTCAGTACTTC CASSLAGGQPTDIQYF
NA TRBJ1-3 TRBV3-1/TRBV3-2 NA TGTGCCAGCAGCCAAGATAAAAACACCATATATTTT CASSQDKNTIYF
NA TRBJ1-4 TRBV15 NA TGTGCCACCAGCAGAGGGGGGACTGGGGAAAAACTGTTTTTT CATSRGGTGEKLFF
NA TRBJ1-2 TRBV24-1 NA TGTGCCACCAGTGATTTCTCAGAGGAGGGTCTTGGCTACACCTTC CATSDFSEEGLGYTF
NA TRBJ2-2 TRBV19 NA TGTGCCAGTAGTCAAATTTCGAACACCGGGGAGCTGTTTTTT CASSQISNTGELFF
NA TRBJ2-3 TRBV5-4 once TGTGCCAGCAGCCCCGAGGGCGGCACAGATACGCAGTATTTT CASSPEGGTDTQYF
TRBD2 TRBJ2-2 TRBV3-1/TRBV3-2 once TGTGCCAGCAGCCAGGGCCCGGGGAGGGCGTACACCGGGGAGCTGTTTTTT CASSQGPGRAYTGELFF
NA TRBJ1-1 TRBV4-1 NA TGCGCCAGCAGCCAAGTAATCGGAAAGGGGCTTCTAGCTTTCTTT CASSQVIGKGLLAFF
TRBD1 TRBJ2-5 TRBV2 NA TGTGCCAGCAGACAGGACAGGGCTCAAGAGACCCAGTACTTC CASRQDRAQETQYF
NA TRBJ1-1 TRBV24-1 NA TGTGCCACCAGTGACTCCAGGGGCCCAAACACTGAAGCTTTCTTT CATSDSRGPNTEAFF
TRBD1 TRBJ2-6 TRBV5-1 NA TGCGCCAGCAGCTTGAAGAAGGGAGGACAGGGGGCGCGCGGGGCCAACGTCCTGACTTTC CASSLKKGGQGARGANVLTF
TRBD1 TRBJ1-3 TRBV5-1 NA TGCGCCAGCACACAGGGGGTCCCTGGAAACACCATATATTTT CASTQGVPGNTIYF
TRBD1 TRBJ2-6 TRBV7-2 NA TGTGCCAGCAGCCCTCGGGTGACAGGGGCCGTATCTGGGGCCAACGTCCTGACTTTC CASSPRVTGAVSGANVLTF
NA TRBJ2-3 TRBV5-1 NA TGCGCCAGCAGCTTGGGGTACGGCACAGATACGCAGTATTTT CASSLGYGTDTQYF
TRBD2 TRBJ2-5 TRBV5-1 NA TGCGCCAGCAGGGGTACTAGCGGGTTCCAAGAGACCCAGTACTTC CASRGTSGFQETQYF
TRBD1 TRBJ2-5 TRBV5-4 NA TGTGCCAGCAGCCCGGGACAGCAAGAGACCCAGTACTTC CASSPGQQETQYF
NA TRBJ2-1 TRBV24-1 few TGTGCCACCAGTGACTTAACAGGATACAATGAGCAGTTCTTC CATSDLTGYNEQFF
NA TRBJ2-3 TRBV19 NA TGTGCCAGTAGTATTGGGAAGCGACCCACTAGCACAGATACGCAGTATTTT CASSIGKRPTSTDTQYF